These 29 T cell receptor beta chains share one sample of origin, sequenced in a study of blood T cell repertoires in COVID-19. Generated by immunoSEQ multiplex PCR, the TCRdb table keeps only in-frame clones and is missing some. This sample has 150,000 to 200,000 clones, with 88% found just once. The source material was peripheral blood. The origin of the receptors is a human donor in a cohort sampled during active COVID-19.

The table lists this clone with a count of one. CDR3 coding DNA: TGTGCCAGCTCACTGACGGGATTCACAGATACGCAGTATTTT. Amino acids: CASSLTGFTDTQYF. This chain uses TRBV18 with TRBJ2-3; weak D call: TRBD2 (5 bases). Trimming removed 4 bases from V and 2 bases from J, with 10 bases in between. Germline V gene sequence: CDR1 KGHSH, CDR2 LQKENI. This CDR3 contains 14 residues.

The rearrangement joins TRBV6-4 to TRBJ2-3, with D possibly TRBD1 on 6 matching bases. The V gene lost 3 bases and the J gene lost 4 bases, with 23 bases spanning the gap. CDR1 and CDR2 from the germline V gene are MRHNA and SNTAGT. This CDR3 contains 18 residues. The CDR3 DNA reads as TGTGCCAGCAGTGAGAAGCCCCTCAGGGGTTTAAGGCCAGATACGCAGTATTTT. Its translation is CASSEKPLRGLRPDTQYF.

The sample holds one count of this clone. The chain couples TRBV27 to TRBJ1-3; D remains unclear. CDR3 length equals 14 residues. V lost 5 bases to trimming and J lost 4 bases, with 12 bases between them. The germline CDR1 and CDR2 sequences are MNHEY and SMNVEV (reference sequence). DNA for the CDR3: TGTGCCAGCAGTCCGGGGAACGGGGGAAACACCATATATTTT. Protein sequence: CASSPGNGGNTIYF.

This sequence joins TRBV14 and TRBJ2-7; 11 nucleotides line up with TRBD2. The CDR3 runs to 14 residues. Germline CDR1 SGHDN, CDR2 FVKESK. The junction had 8 bases not matched to a gene; V was cut back by 1 base and J by 12 bases. CDR3 amino acids: CASSQVRLAGGLYF. As DNA, the CDR3 is TGTGCCAGCAGCCAAGTCAGGCTAGCGGGAGGTCTGTACTTC.

This chain links TRBV7-6 with TRBJ2-3, with TRBD2 as a possible D gene (6 bases). From germline, CDR1 is SGHVS and CDR2 FNYEAQ. V shed 5 bases and J shed 1 base, with 16 bases lying between them. There are 16 residues in the CDR3. The chain's CDR3 is CASSPTTGVRTDTQYF. The CDR3 DNA reads as TGTGCCAGCAGCCCAACAACGGGAGTCCGCACAGATACGCAGTATTTT.

The V gene is TRBV18, the J gene TRBJ1-1; TRBD1 agrees at 9 bases. The V and J ends lost 8 bases and 5 bases, in that order; junction bases with no gene match: 6. The CDR3 is 13 amino acids. In germline, CDR1 is KGHSH, CDR2 LQKENI. The CDR3, as DNA: TGTGCCAGCCAGGGACAGGGAATAACTGAAGCTTTCTTT. The encoded protein is CASQGQGITEAFF.

J is TRBJ2-5 and V is TRBV11-3, with TRBD2 identical over 9 bases. V was pared by 5 bases and J by 5 bases, with 9 bases of the junction left unmatched. Per germline, CDR1 SGHNT and CDR2 YENEEA. There are 15 residues in the CDR3. CDR3 in amino acids: CASSPNSGGGETQYF. The CDR3 DNA reads TGTGCCAGCAGCCCCAATAGCGGGGGCGGGGAGACCCAGTACTTC.

The chain employs TRBV2 and TRBJ2-2, with a possible D match to TRBD2 (5 bases). The CDR3 runs 15 residues. The ends were cut back, 7 bases at V and 5 bases at J, with 17 bases in the middle. Germline V CDR1 and CDR2: SNHLY, FYNNEI. The CDR3 DNA reads as TGTGCCAGCACGGGAACGAAAGAATGGACCGGGGAGCTGTTTTTT. It is translated as CASTGTKEWTGELFF. The full variable domain, in which reference TRBV2 and TRBJ2-2 provide the parts outside the CDR3, is EPEVTQTPSHQVTQMGQEVILRCVPISNHLYFYWYRQILGQKVEFLVSFYNNEISEKSEIFDDQFSVERPDGSNFTLKIRSTKLEDSAMYFCASTGTKEWTGELFFGEGSRLTVL.

The CDR3 sequence is CASSVAGAGNHEQYF. CDR3 in DNA: TGTGCCAGCAGCGTAGCTGGGGCAGGGAACCACGAGCAGTACTTC. This chain connects TRBV9 to TRBJ2-7, with D possibly TRBD1 on 5 matching bases. V was trimmed by 0 bases and J by 5 bases, leaving 15 bases between them. The germline V gene has CDR1 SGDLS and CDR2 YYNGEE. The CDR3 loop spans 15 amino acids. Based on the CDR3 plus reference TRBV9 and TRBJ2-7, the full variable domain is DSGVTQTPKHLITATGQRVTLRCSPRSGDLSVYWYQQSLDQGLQFLIQYYNGEERAKGNILERFSAQQFPDLHSELNLSSLELGDSALYFCASSVAGAGNHEQYFGPGTRLTVT.

The gene calls are TRBV4-3 and TRBJ2-4; possible D gene TRBD1, 6 bases. V was cut by 0 bases and J by 6 bases, with 12 bases left in between. The CDR3 totals 15 residues. Germline values: CDR1 LGHNA, CDR2 YSLEER. The CDR3 reads CASSQDLQGTNIQYF. The CDR3 DNA reads as TGCGCCAGCAGCCAAGATTTGCAGGGGACAAACATTCAGTACTTC.

The chain is built from TRBV5-1 and TRBJ1-1, with D possibly being TRBD1 (6 bases). From germline, CDR1 is SGHRS and CDR2 YFSETQ. The CDR3 has 16 amino acids. V lost 0 bases to trimming and J lost 0 bases, with 12 bases between them. The CDR3, as DNA: TGCGCCAGCAGCTTGGCCGTCACAGGGCTGAACACTGAAGCTTTCTTT. The encoded protein is CASSLAVTGLNTEAFF.

The genes are TRBV5-1 and TRBJ2-5; 9 bases map to TRBD2. The junction had 10 bases not matched to a gene; V was cut back by 7 bases and J by 3 bases. The CDR3 has 15 residues. Germline values: CDR1 SGHRS, CDR2 YFSETQ. The CDR3 region is CASAGGTAGEETQYF. In DNA, the CDR3 is TGCGCCAGCGCGGGGGGGACGGCAGGTGAAGAGACCCAGTACTTC.

The chain joins TRBV6-2 or TRBV6-3 to TRBJ2-5; the match to TRBD1 covers 10 bases. From germline, CDR1 is MNHEY and CDR2 SVGEGT. Losses at the gene ends were 2 bases for V and 4 bases for J; bases not matched to a gene: 1. This CDR3 comprises 14 residues. CDR3 in amino acids: CASSYRTGGETQYF. The CDR3, as DNA: TGTGCCAGCAGTTACAGGACAGGGGGAGAGACCCAGTACTTC.

The chain uses TRBV28 and TRBJ1-5; 9 bases agree with TRBD1. J gave up 4 bases and V 2 bases, and 3 bases lay outside the gene matches. This CDR3 has 15 amino acids. Per germline, CDR1 MDHEN and CDR2 SYDVKM. The CDR3 loop is CASSLSGQGNQPQHF. The CDR3 DNA reads as TGTGCCAGCAGTTTAAGCGGACAGGGGAATCAGCCCCAGCATTTT.

The V and J genes are TRBV5-6 and TRBJ1-1, with 8 bases that match TRBD1. V gave up 0 bases and J gave up 0 bases; unmatched junction bases: 1. In germline, CDR1 is SGHDT, CDR2 YYEEEE. CDR3 length equals 15 residues. The CDR3 nucleotides read TGTGCCAGCAGCTTGGGGGACAGGATGAACACTGAAGCTTTCTTT. The encoded protein is CASSLGDRMNTEAFF.

The chain has TRBV6-5 and TRBJ1-5; D might be TRBD1 (5 bases). Trimming pared 4 bases from V and 0 bases from J, leaving 10 bases between. Germline loops: CDR1 MNHEY, CDR2 SVGAGI. The CDR3 is 15 residues long. CDR3 DNA: TGTGCCAGCAGTTTGGGGCCGAATAGCAATCAGCCCCAGCATTTT. Translated, it gives CASSLGPNSNQPQHF.

The J gene is TRBJ2-5, the V gene TRBV5-4; D is perhaps TRBD2 (6 bases). V gave up 4 bases and J gave up 5 bases, with 18 bases separating them. CDR1 is SGHNT, CDR2 YYREEE, per germline (reference sequence). This CDR3 spans 15 amino acids. CDR3 nucleotides: TGTGCCAGCAGCCCTGGGACTCACACCAGGGAGACCCAGTACTTC. Protein sequence: CASSPGTHTRETQYF.

This clone came up a few times. The chain carries TRBV5-1 and TRBJ1-2; D call uncertain. The CDR3 contains 12 residues. In germline, CDR1 is SGHRS, CDR2 YFSETQ. V dropped 3 bases and J dropped 4 bases, with 7 bases sitting between them. The DNA of the CDR3 is TGCGCCAGCAGCTCGGACTTCTATGGCTACACCTTC. Protein product: CASSSDFYGYTF.

The J gene is TRBJ2-1, the V gene TRBV4-1; D might be TRBD1 (5 bases). Germline V gene sequence: CDR1 MGHRA, CDR2 YSYEKL. The CDR3 spans 14 residues. Trimming cost V 0 bases and J 8 bases, with 11 bases left between them. CDR3 amino acids: CASSQEGQGYEQFF. The CDR3 region has the DNA TGCGCCAGCAGCCAAGAAGGGCAGGGTTATGAGCAGTTCTTC.

V is TRBV25-1 and J is TRBJ2-7; D remains ambiguous. The CDR3 is made up of 13 amino acids. V was cut by 1 base and J by 6 bases, with 10 bases left in between. CDR1 and CDR2 (germline): MGHDK, SYGVNS. The CDR3 nucleotides are TGTGCCAGCAGTGAATTGGATCCGGGCGAGCAGTACTTC. It specifies CASSELDPGEQYF.

The chain links TRBV28 to TRBJ2-3; TRBD2 matches 8 bases. The trim removed 4 bases at V and 2 bases at J, leaving 5 bases unmatched. CDR3 length equals 15 residues. Germline V lookup: CDR1 MDHEN, CDR2 SYDVKM. The CDR3 sequence: CASSSGTSVTDTQYF. In DNA, the CDR3 is TGTGCCAGCAGTTCCGGGACTAGTGTCACAGATACGCAGTATTTT.

J is TRBJ2-1 and V is TRBV5-1, with 7 positions matching TRBD1. CDR3 length equals 16 residues. Trimming at V came to 2 bases and at J to 0 bases, leaving 5 bases not matched to a gene. Germline V gives CDR1 SGHRS, CDR2 YFSETQ. CDR3 loop: CASSFTDRSSYNEQFF. As DNA, the CDR3 is TGCGCCAGCAGCTTCACGGACAGGAGCTCCTACAATGAGCAGTTCTTC.

The V gene is TRBV6-2 or TRBV6-3, the J gene TRBJ1-2; D gene ambiguous. This CDR3 region has 15 residues. Germline assignment: CDR1 MNHEY and CDR2 SVGEGT. V lost 4 bases, J lost 2 bases, and 14 bases lay in between. The CDR3 DNA sequence: TGTGCCAGCAGTTCCTTTCGACACCTAAACTATGGCTACACCTTC. Amino acid sequence: CASSSFRHLNYGYTF.

This chain connects TRBV5-4 to TRBJ2-3; 9 bases line up with TRBD2. This CDR3 has 14 residues. J was trimmed by 3 bases and V by 5 bases; bases with no gene match: 4. The germline CDR1 and CDR2 sequences are SGHNT and YYREEE (reference sequence). The CDR3 bases are TGTGCCAGCAGTTTAGCGGGAGTAACAGATACGCAGTATTTT. Translation gives CASSLAGVTDTQYF.

The chain joins TRBV5-1 to TRBJ2-5; 11 bases are a match to TRBD2. CDR1 is SGHRS and CDR2 is YFSETQ in the germline V gene. The CDR3 has 18 amino acids. Trimming took 0 bases from V and 5 from J; bases not matched to a gene: 12. This chain's CDR3 is CASSLGPSGRRQGETQYF. CDR3 nucleotides: TGCGCCAGCAGCTTGGGACCTAGCGGGAGGAGGCAGGGGGAGACCCAGTACTTC.

This clone appeared once. The V call is TRBV10-3, the J call TRBJ2-1, with 12 bases aligning to TRBD1. From germline, CDR1 is ENHRY and CDR2 SYGVKD. The CDR3 is 15 residues long. V lost 3 bases, J lost 9 bases, and 6 bases stayed unmatched. CDR3 sequence reads: CAISERDRGLGEQFF. CDR3 DNA sequence: TGTGCCATCAGTGAAAGGGACAGGGGGCTGGGTGAGCAGTTCTTC.

The chain carries TRBV28 and TRBJ2-3, with TRBD2 identical over 7 bases. Germline CDR1 and CDR2: MDHEN and SYDVKM. The V gene end was trimmed by 5 bases and the J gene end by 7 bases; junction bases not matched to a gene: 9. CDR3 length equals 14 residues. CDR3 nucleotides: TGTGCCAGCAGTGGGGGGGAGGGCCGCAATACGCAGTATTTT. Its translation: CASSGGEGRNTQYF.

The chain combines TRBV14 with TRBJ2-7; D not certain. The V and J ends lost 3 bases and 2 bases respectively, with 2 bases between them. Germline V CDR1 and CDR2: SGHDN, FVKESK. This CDR3 contains 11 residues. CDR3 in amino acids: CASSHAYEQYF. In DNA, the CDR3 is TGTGCCAGCAGCCACGCCTACGAGCAGTACTTC.

V and J are TRBV20-1 and TRBJ1-1; no clear D gene. With 5 bases removed from V and 8 bases from J, the gap between germline ends came to 12 bases. Per the germline V gene, CDR1 is DFQATT and CDR2 is SNEGSKA (reference sequence). The CDR3 is 11 amino acids. CDR3 region: CSAYAGVEAFF. The CDR3 region has the DNA TGCAGTGCTTACGCCGGGGTAGAAGCTTTCTTT.